This is a list of T cell receptor beta chains from one sample in a study of T-cell memory formation after mild COVID-19. Via MiXCR, TCRdb re-called the 5' RACE reads, giving one row per CDR3 protein. Of under 600,000 distinct CDR3 sequences listed, approximately 21% are singletons. Sequencing input: PBMCs or a T cell subset sorted from them (not recorded which). These receptors all stem from an adult woman who had mild COVID-19 (a few samples of this study predate the infection). Cell type and time point are not known. CDR3s include the opening cysteine and the closing phenylalanine or tryptophan. The D gene is left open where the match is weak. The size of a clone is reported for some rows only, either as once, few or many, or as a class for expanded clones.

>TRBJ1-2|NA|few|TRBV6-6
TGTGCCAGCAGTTACACGGGGGCCGCTGTGGATGGCTACACCTTC
CASSYTGAAVDGYTF
>TRBJ2-5|TRBD2|NA|TRBV27
TGTGCCAGCAGGACCTATAGCGGGGGGGCCCGGGAGACCCAGTACTTC
CASRTYSGGARETQYF
>TRBJ2-1|NA|NA|TRBV5-1
TGCGCCAGCAGCAGTCAGTCGACTAGAGACTACAATGAGCAGTTCTTC
CASSSQSTRDYNEQFF
>TRBJ2-6|TRBD1|NA|TRBV7-8
TGTGCCAGCAGCTTGACAGGGAGCTCTGGGGCCAACGTCCTGACTTTC
CASSLTGSSGANVLTF
>TRBJ1-1|TRBD1|NA|TRBV7-3
TGTGCCAGCAGCCGCTATACAGGGGCTGAAGCTTTCTTT
CASSRYTGAEAFF
>TRBJ2-3|NA|few|TRBV29-1
TGCAGCGGCGATGTGGCTGGCACAGATACGCAGTATTTT
CSGDVAGTDTQYF
>TRBJ1-3|NA|NA|TRBV25-1
TGTGCCAGCAGTGAATCCGGGGTCTCTGGAAACACCATATATTTT
CASSESGVSGNTIYF
>TRBJ2-5|TRBD2|few|TRBV11-2
TGTGCCAGCAGCAACCGGACTAGCGGGGAAGAGACCCAGTACTTC
CASSNRTSGEETQYF
>TRBJ2-3|TRBD2|NA|TRBV7-2
TGTGCCAGCAGCTCCCTTGGGACTAGCGTCCCAGATACGCAGTATTTT
CASSSLGTSVPDTQYF
>TRBJ2-5|TRBD2|NA|TRBV9
TGTGCCAGCAGCGCCCGGCCCCTTAGCGGGGGGAACCAAGAGACCCAGTACTTC
CASSARPLSGGNQETQYF
>TRBJ2-7|NA|many|TRBV3-1
TGTGCCAGCACCCAAACTGGGAGGAGCTCCTACGAGCAGTACTTC
CASTQTGRSSYEQYF
>TRBJ2-3|TRBD2|few|TRBV4-2
TGTGCCAGCAGCCAAGGATCGGGGGGTCTAATTGCAGATACGCAGTATTTT
CASSQGSGGLIADTQYF
>TRBJ1-5|TRBD1|NA|TRBV3-1
TGTGCCAGCAGCCAAGAAGGCAGGGGGCGGGGGCAGCCCCAGCATTTT
CASSQEGRGRGQPQHF
>TRBJ1-1|NA|many|TRBV20-1
TGCAGTGCTCCCTTACGGGGGGGGACTGAAGCTTTCTTT
CSAPLRGGTEAFF
>TRBJ2-7|NA|few|TRBV7-6
TGTGCCAGCAGCGCTAGGCCCGGGGGCTCCTACGAGCAGTACTTC
CASSARPGGSYEQYF
>TRBJ2-1|NA|NA|TRBV6-5
TGTGCCAGCAGTTACTCAGGCAAGGTCGCGAACTCCTACAATGAGCAGTTCTTC
CASSYSGKVANSYNEQFF
>TRBJ1-4|NA|NA|TRBV6-2/TRBV6-3
TGTGCCAGCAGAAGAGGGGGAACTACTGAAAAACTGTTTTTT
CASRRGGTTEKLFF
>TRBJ2-2|NA|NA|TRBV9
TGTGCCAGCAGGGGGGCGGCGAACACCGGGGAGCTGTTTTTT
CASRGAANTGELFF
>TRBJ2-2|NA|NA|TRBV15
TGTGCCACCAGCAGAGATCGTGCGGGGCGGAACACCGGGGAGCTGTTTTTT
CATSRDRAGRNTGELFF
>TRBJ2-3|NA|NA|TRBV5-1
TGCGCCAGCAGCTTGGCCGCCTCAGGGACGAGGGCAGATACGCAGTATTTT
CASSLAASGTRADTQYF
>TRBJ2-7|TRBD2|NA|TRBV30
TGTGCCTGGAAGCCTAGCGGGTCATACGAGCAGTACTTC
CAWKPSGSYEQYF
>TRBJ1-4|TRBD1|NA|TRBV10-3
TGTGCCATCAGTTCCGGGACAGTAGCAACTAATGAAAAACTGTTTTTT
CAISSGTVATNEKLFF
>TRBJ1-1|NA|NA|TRBV21-1
TGTGCCAGCAGCAAAGCTTGTCTGGGTTGTGGCACTGAAGCTTTCTTT
CASSKACLGCGTEAFF
>TRBJ2-3|NA|few|TRBV14
TGTGCCAGCAGCCAAGATGTTCTAGTCACAGATACGCAGTATTTT
CASSQDVLVTDTQYF
>TRBJ2-3|NA|few|TRBV5-1
TGCGCCAGCAGCTTGGGGGCAGTTACCACAGATACGCAGTATTTT
CASSLGAVTTDTQYF
>TRBJ2-5|NA|few|TRBV12-3/TRBV12-4
TGTGCCAGCAGTCCTACCCCGGACAGCCGCCGAGAGACCCAGTACTTC
CASSPTPDSRRETQYF
>TRBJ2-2|TRBD2|NA|TRBV11-3
TGTGCCAGCAGCTCCCCTAGCGGGGGGGCGAACACCGGGGAGCTGTTTTTT
CASSSPSGGANTGELFF
>TRBJ2-3|TRBD1|NA|TRBV5-1
TGCGCCAGCAGCTTTGCCGGGACAGGGAGCACAGATACGCAGTATTTT
CASSFAGTGSTDTQYF
>TRBJ2-7|TRBD1|NA|TRBV15
TGTGCCACCAGCAGAGATTTGGACAGGGGTTTCTACGAGCAGTACTTC
CATSRDLDRGFYEQYF
>TRBJ2-1|TRBD2|NA|TRBV18
TGTGCCAGCTCACCTTCGCGGGGGGCGAACAATGAGCAGTTCTTC
CASSPSRGANNEQFF
>TRBJ2-1|NA|NA|TRBV27
TGTGCCAGCAGCCCTTACTCCGATAAAGGGCAGTTCTTC
CASSPYSDKGQFF
>TRBJ1-1|NA|NA|TRBV3-1
TGTGCCAGCAGCCAGTTGCAGGGCGCGGCTGAAGCTTTCTTT
CASSQLQGAAEAFF
>TRBJ2-5|TRBD2|NA|TRBV7-3
TGTGCCAGCAGCCCCCAGGGCGGGGGGCTTGAAGAGACCCAGTACTTC
CASSPQGGGLEETQYF
>TRBJ2-4|NA|NA|TRBV12-3/TRBV12-4
TGTGCCAGCAGTTTATTCAATGCGGGTGTAGCCAAAAACATTCAGTACTTC
CASSLFNAGVAKNIQYF
>TRBJ2-1|TRBD1|NA|TRBV24-1
TGTGCCACCAGGGACAGGGGATACAATGAGCAGTTCTTC
CATRDRGYNEQFF
>TRBJ1-2|TRBD1|NA|TRBV12-3/TRBV12-4
TGTGCCAGCAGTTTAGCGCGGGACAGGGGGCTCAATGGCTACACCTTC
CASSLARDRGLNGYTF
>TRBJ2-1|TRBD2|NA|TRBV25-1
TGTGCCAGCAGTGCAAGCGGGAGTGGTGAGCAGTTCTTC
CASSASGSGEQFF
>TRBJ1-1|NA|NA|TRBV2
TGTGCCAGCAGTGAAGCGCTTCGTTGGGCAGGGGTGAACACTGAAGCTTTCTTT
CASSEALRWAGVNTEAFF
>TRBJ2-3|NA|many|TRBV5-1
TGCGCCAGCAGCTTGGACGGAGCCACAGATACGCAGTATTTT
CASSLDGATDTQYF
>TRBJ2-3|NA|NA|TRBV7-9
TGTGCCAGCAGCTTGGAGCGGATACTCACAGATACGCAGTATTTT
CASSLERILTDTQYF